The next 14 T cell receptor beta chains were all read from a single sample in a study of blood T cell repertoires in COVID-19. Sequencing used immunoSEQ multiplex PCR; TCRdb keeps in-frame clones, though not all of them. The profile covers about 70,000 clones, with approximately 81% appearing a single time and 4.8% taken by the ten largest. The sequenced material came from peripheral blood. These receptors were collected from a woman of 80 years or more with active or convalescent COVID-19.

The chain employs TRBV21-1 and TRBJ2-1; the table gives TRBD2 as D, unverified against the DNA. TRBV21-1 is designated a pseudogene. The CDR3 has 14 residues. The CDR3 DNA sequence: TGTGCCAGCAGCCCTGAGGCGGTCGGCAATGAGCAGTTCTTC. The encoded protein is CASSPEAVGNEQFF.

The chain combines TRBV28 with TRBJ1-6; 9 bases map to TRBD1. The CDR3 is 16 residues long. Germline-derived CDR1 and CDR2 are MDHEN and SYDVKM. V trimming: 1 base; J trimming: 9 bases; junction bases outside the gene matches: 7. The DNA for the CDR3 is TGTGCCAGCAGTTTATCCACAGGGGGCTCGAGTTCACCCCTCCACTTT. Amino acid sequence: CASSLSTGGSSSPLHF.

The J gene is TRBJ2-7, the V gene TRBV29-1, with a tentative D call TRBD1 (5 bases). Germline V gene data show CDR1 as SQVTM and CDR2 as ANQGSEA. The CDR3 totals 13 residues. Between the trimmed V and J ends, which lost 7 bases and 2 bases, there was a span of 15 bases. The CDR3 is CSAQTQQAYEQYF. DNA of the CDR3: TGCAGCGCGCAAACACAACAGGCCTACGAGCAGTACTTC.

This clone was counted once. V is TRBV18 and J is TRBJ1-3; a weak D match, TRBD1 (6 bases). Per the germline V gene, CDR1 is KGHSH and CDR2 is LQKENI. The V and J ends lost 2 bases and 1 base respectively, with 9 bases between them. The CDR3 sequence is 15 residues long. CDR3 amino acids: CASSPRGKSGNTIYF. The CDR3 DNA sequence: TGTGCCAGCTCACCAAGGGGGAAATCTGGAAACACCATATATTTT. The entire variable domain, with the rest obtained from reference TRBV18 and TRBJ1-3, is as follows: NAGVMQNPRHLVRRRGQEARLRCSPMKGHSHVYWYRQLPEEGLKFMVYLQKENIIDESGMPKERFSAEFPKEGPSILRIQQVVRGDSAAYFCASSPRGKSGNTIYFGEGSWLTVV.

J is TRBJ2-3 and V is TRBV7-2, with 8 bases that match TRBD2. The CDR3 has 16 residues. From germline, CDR1 is SGHTA and CDR2 FQGNSA. With V trimmed by 1 base and J by 4 bases, 7 bases remained unmatched. This CDR3 reads CASSLGASGRADTQYF. Here the CDR3 DNA reads TGTGCCAGCAGCTTAGGGGCTAGCGGGCGTGCAGATACGCAGTATTTT.

The chain has TRBV28 and TRBJ2-2; D ambiguous. Germline values: CDR1 MDHEN, CDR2 SYDVKM. V shed 1 base and J shed 1 base, with 10 bases lying between them. The CDR3 has 16 amino acids. The CDR3, as DNA: TGTGCCAGCAGTTTATTCTTCAGGCAGAACACCGGGGAGCTGTTTTTT. Its translation is CASSLFFRQNTGELFF.

This rearrangement joins TRBV29-1 to TRBJ2-2, with a possible D match to TRBD1 (8 bases). Trimming stripped 6 bases from V and 6 bases from J, with 17 bases between. CDR1 SQVTM and CDR2 ANQGSEA come from the germline V gene. The CDR3 runs to 14 residues. The CDR3 DNA reads TGCAGCGTCCGTCCCACAGGGGGGGCCGGGGAGCTGTTTTTT. This codes for CSVRPTGGAGELFF.

This chain joins TRBV27 and TRBJ2-5; 12 bases agree with TRBD2. The J segment lost 5 bases and the V segment lost 4 bases, leaving 5 bases of the junction unmatched. The CDR3 has 15 amino acids. Germline V lookup: CDR1 MNHEY, CDR2 SMNVEV (reference sequence). CDR3 residues: CASSSGLAGRETQYF. In DNA form, the CDR3 reads TGTGCCAGCAGTTCTGGACTAGCGGGAAGGGAGACCCAGTACTTC.

The genes are TRBV10-3 and TRBJ1-2, with D possibly matching TRBD1 (5 bases). V lost 8 bases and J lost 4, with 17 bases in between. The V gene's germline CDR1 is ENHRY and CDR2 SYGVKD. The CDR3 loop spans 14 amino acids. The CDR3 region is CAIPKGFVGYGYTF. CDR3 DNA: TGTGCCATCCCCAAGGGGTTTGTCGGCTATGGCTACACCTTC.

This clone occurred once. This rearrangement joins TRBV6-5 to TRBJ1-4, with 7 bases that match TRBD1. The trim removed 6 bases at V and 4 bases at J, leaving 8 bases unmatched. This CDR3 region has 15 residues. Germline V gene lookup returns CDR1 MNHEY and CDR2 SVGAGI. The DNA of the CDR3 is TGTGCCAGCAGAGGGACAGTGGTAATTAATGAAAAACTGTTTTTT. Its translation: CASRGTVVINEKLFF.

The gene calls are TRBV11-2 and TRBJ1-2; D possibly corresponds to TRBD1 (5 bases). Trimming stripped 5 bases from V and 5 bases from J, with 18 bases between. This CDR3 is built from 15 residues. CDR1 is SGHAT, CDR2 FQNNGV, per germline. This CDR3 is CASSNAQGIGYGYTF. The CDR3 DNA is TGTGCCAGCAGCAACGCCCAGGGTATTGGGTATGGCTACACCTTC.

The chain carries TRBV29-1 and TRBJ1-2; 8 bases agree with TRBD1. The V and J ends lost 6 bases and 4 bases, in that order; junction bases with no gene match: 1. CDR3 length equals 11 residues. The germline gives CDR1 SQVTM, CDR2 ANQGSEA. The CDR3 region has the DNA TGCAGCGTAACAGGGGGCTATGGCTACACCTTC. The encoded protein is CSVTGGYGYTF.

This chain uses TRBV28 with TRBJ2-3, with unresolved D. The CDR3 is 11 residues long. The V end lost 6 bases, the J end lost 7 bases, and 8 bases lay between the germline ends. Germline CDR1 is MDHEN and CDR2 is SYDVKM. The CDR3 DNA is TGTGCCAGCAGCTTGAGAAATACGCAGTATTTT. Translating gives CASSLRNTQYF.

This clone has just one count. V is TRBV18 and J is TRBJ1-5; possibly TRBD1 for D (6 bases). CDR3 length: 14 amino acids. Germline lookup yields CDR1 KGHSH and CDR2 LQKENI. Trimming took 2 bases from V and 6 from J, leaving 11 bases between them. The CDR3 sequence: CASSPEQGIQPQHF. The CDR3 DNA sequence: TGTGCCAGCTCACCAGAACAGGGTATTCAGCCCCAGCATTTT.